What follows are 20 T cell receptor beta chains derived from one specimen sequenced in a study of glioma-infiltrating T cells after dendritic cell vaccination. Clones were read by immunoSEQ multiplex PCR, and TCRdb kept only the in-frame ones, dropping some. The data hold approximately 3,100 clones, with approximately 79% observed a single time. Here the sequenced sample was tumor tissue, taken before dendritic cell vaccination. The receptors come from a human donor with glioblastoma.

This clone was counted between two and nine times. The V gene is TRBV7-6, the J gene TRBJ2-7; TRBD1 aligns across 7 bases. CDR3 size: 15 residues. After removal of 5 bases from V and 3 bases from J, the junction contained 10 bases not matched to a gene. CDR1 is SGHVS, CDR2 FNYEAQ, per germline. Here the CDR3 DNA reads TGTGCCAGCAGCGAGGGACAGTCTACTTACTACGAGCAGTACTTC. Its protein product is CASSEGQSTYYEQYF.

The rearrangement joins TRBV19 to TRBJ1-1; TRBD1 matches at 9 bases. With 1 base clipped from V and 3 bases from J, the junction kept 0 bases outside the gene matches. The CDR3 runs 14 residues. Germline loops: CDR1 LNHDA, CDR2 SQIVND (reference sequence). The CDR3 here is CASSIGQGDTEAFF. The CDR3 DNA reads TGTGCCAGTAGTATAGGACAGGGGGACACTGAAGCTTTCTTT.

This clone showed up just a few times. The chain uses TRBV6-5 and TRBJ1-5, with a weak D call TRBD1 (5 bases). Germline CDR1 reads MNHEY; CDR2 reads SVGAGI. V shed 2 bases and J shed 3 bases, with 8 bases lying between them. CDR3 length equals 14 residues. CDR3 in amino acids: CASSYARDNQPQHF. The DNA for the CDR3 is TGTGCCAGCAGTTACGCCAGGGACAATCAGCCCCAGCATTTT.

The chain has TRBV15 and TRBJ2-5; 12 nucleotides align to TRBD2. The CDR3 contains 14 residues. V shed 4 bases, J shed 4 bases, and the junction held 1 base outside the gene matches. Germline values: CDR1 LNHNV, CDR2 YYDKDF (reference sequence). CDR3 DNA sequence: TGTGCCACCAGCAAACTAGCGGGGGGAGAGACCCAGTACTTC. Its translation is CATSKLAGGETQYF.

The chain employs TRBV19 and TRBJ2-2; D possibly corresponds to TRBD1 (6 bases). Germline V gene lookup returns CDR1 LNHDA and CDR2 SQIVND (reference sequence). V gave up 5 bases and J gave up 6 bases, with 13 bases separating them. CDR3 length: 14 residues. CDR3 amino acids: CASSRTVGPGELFF. CDR3 nucleotide sequence: TGTGCCAGTAGTCGGACAGTTGGACCCGGGGAGCTGTTTTTT.

The CDR3 is CASRSGGVYEQYF. The DNA for the CDR3 is TGTGCCAGCAGATCCGGGGGGGTCTACGAGCAGTACTTC. The V call is TRBV28, the J call TRBJ2-7, with TRBD2 matching over 8 bases. CDR3 length: 13 amino acids. From germline, CDR1 is MDHEN and CDR2 SYDVKM. The V and J ends lost 6 bases and 3 bases, in that order; junction bases with no gene match: 4.

V usage is TRBV4-2 and J usage is TRBJ2-1; tentative D call: TRBD2 (6 bases). Germline CDR1 LGHNA, CDR2 YNFKEQ. CDR3 length: 18 amino acids. Trimming took 5 bases from V and 7 from J, leaving 27 bases between them. CDR3: CASSRTPLWRDNRNEQFF. In DNA, the CDR3 is TGTGCCAGCAGCAGAACCCCCCTATGGAGGGATAATAGGAATGAGCAGTTCTTC.

The chain employs TRBV5-1 and TRBJ2-5; D might be TRBD2 (5 bases). V lost 0 bases and J lost 6, with 9 bases in between. The V gene's germline CDR1 is SGHRS and CDR2 YFSETQ. There are 13 residues in the CDR3. The CDR3 protein is CASSLAGEKTQYF. CDR3 nucleotide sequence: TGCGCCAGCAGCTTGGCCGGGGAGAAGACCCAGTACTTC. The entire variable domain, with the rest obtained from reference TRBV5-1 and TRBJ2-5, is as follows: KAGVTQTPRYLIKTRGQQVTLSCSPISGHRSVSWYQQTPGQGLQFLFEYFSETQRNKGNFPGRFSGRQFSNSRSEMNVSTLELGDSALYLCASSLAGEKTQYFGPGTRLLVL.

This sequence joins TRBV11-1 and TRBJ1-2; 8 nucleotides agree with TRBD1. CDR1 SGHAT and CDR2 FQDESV come from the germline V gene (reference sequence). V dropped 5 bases and J dropped 4; count of bases not matched to a gene: 9. The CDR3 totals 15 residues. CDR3 DNA: TGTGCCAGCAGCCAGACCGCACAGGGGGGCTATGGCTACACCTTC. Protein product: CASSQTAQGGYGYTF.

The DNA of the CDR3 is TGTGCCAGCAGCCCGCGAGGCCACACTGAAGCTTTCTTT. Translated: CASSPRGHTEAFF. The rearrangement links TRBV9 to TRBJ1-1; D is undetermined. The CDR3 covers 13 residues. Looked up from germline, CDR1 is SGDLS and CDR2 is YYNGEE. Deletions cut 4 bases from V and 3 bases from J, with 10 bases between.

CDR3 bases: TGTGCCAGTAGTATTGGAGATAACTATGGCTACACCTTC. It encodes CASSIGDNYGYTF. The chain couples TRBV19 to TRBJ1-2; D is unclear. The germline V gene encodes CDR1 LNHDA and CDR2 SQIVND (reference sequence). CDR3 length: 13 residues. Trimming left V 3 bases short and J 1 base short, with 6 bases between.

The chain joins TRBV19 to TRBJ1-6; D gene unclear. The CDR3 runs to 11 residues. With 5 bases removed from V and 9 bases from J, the gap between germline ends came to 5 bases. Per germline, CDR1 LNHDA and CDR2 SQIVND (reference sequence). In DNA form, the CDR3 reads TGTGCCAGTAGTTCGGGTTCACCCCTCCACTTT. Translation: CASSSGSPLHF. Complete variable domain (other parts from reference TRBV19 and TRBJ1-6): DGGITQSPKYLFRKEGQNVTLSCEQNLNHDAMYWYRQDPGQGLRLIYYSQIVNDFQKGDIAEGYSVSREKKESFPLTVTSAQKNPTAFYLCASSSGSPLHFGNGTRLTVT.

The J gene is TRBJ1-2, the V gene TRBV15; 7 positions match TRBD1. V lost 3 bases, J lost 10 bases, and 11 bases stayed unmatched. The CDR3 contains 14 residues. Germline-derived CDR1 and CDR2 are LNHNV and YYDKDF (reference sequence). CDR3 region: CATSSEPNRGDYTF. The DNA of the CDR3 is TGTGCCACCAGCAGTGAGCCGAACAGGGGTGACTACACCTTC.

This clone was detected a few times. V is TRBV7-2 and J is TRBJ2-2; 8 nucleotides line up with TRBD2. The CDR3 spans 15 residues. Losses at the gene ends were 4 bases for V and 4 bases for J; bases not matched to a gene: 5. The germline V gene encodes CDR1 SGHTA and CDR2 FQGNSA. CDR3 sequence (DNA): TGTGCCAGCAGCTACGGGGGGGGTCTCACCGGGGAGCTGTTTTTT. It is translated as CASSYGGGLTGELFF.

This clone was counted between two and nine times. The chain recombines TRBV18 with TRBJ2-5; 7 nucleotides match TRBD1. Germline V gene data show CDR1 as KGHSH and CDR2 as LQKENI. The CDR3 loop spans 16 amino acids. The V and J ends lost 2 bases and 2 bases, in that order; junction bases with no gene match: 8. Here the CDR3 reads CASSPAIGQVQETQYF. In DNA form, the CDR3 reads TGTGCCAGCTCACCAGCTATAGGACAGGTTCAAGAGACCCAGTACTTC.

This clone appeared a single time. V usage is TRBV14 and J usage is TRBJ1-1; TRBD1 agrees at 8 bases. CDR3 length equals 14 residues. V shed 2 bases and J 10 bases; nucleotides not matched to a gene: 9. CDR1 and CDR2 (germline): SGHDN, FVKESK. Here the CDR3 reads CASSQSARTGRAFF. CDR3 nucleotides: TGTGCCAGCAGCCAATCGGCTCGGACAGGGCGAGCTTTCTTT.

The chain combines TRBV4-3 with TRBJ1-1; the match to TRBD1 covers 7 bases. After removal of 4 bases from V and 4 bases from J, the junction contained 9 bases not matched to a gene. This CDR3 is 15 amino acids long. Germline CDR1 is LGHNA and CDR2 is YSLEER. DNA of the CDR3: TGCGCCAGCAGCCCTACAGGGGTGATCAGCACTGAAGCTTTCTTT. Its translation: CASSPTGVISTEAFF.

This clone was seen just once. The chain links TRBV10-3 to TRBJ2-5; 11 bases match TRBD2. Germline V lookup: CDR1 ENHRY, CDR2 SYGVKD. Germline trimming cut 6 bases from V and 2 bases from J; bases unmatched to any gene: 5. The CDR3 spans 15 residues. Written as DNA, the CDR3 is TGTGCCATCAGCCGTAGCGGGGGGGCACAAGAGACCCAGTACTTC. It is translated as CAISRSGGAQETQYF.

This clone was seen a single time. This chain connects TRBV12-5 to TRBJ1-5; D is ambiguous. Germline assignment: CDR1 LGHNT and CDR2 FRNRAP. The CDR3 covers 13 residues. Between the trimmed V and J ends, which lost 1 base and 5 bases, there was a span of 6 bases. CDR3 DNA sequence: TGTGCTAGTGGTTTGGCTCCCGATCAGCCCCAGCATTTT. Residues: CASGLAPDQPQHF.

This sequence joins TRBV4-1 and TRBJ1-2, with TRBD1 as a possible D gene (6 bases). Germline loops: CDR1 MGHRA, CDR2 YSYEKL. V shed 3 bases and J shed 4 bases, with 15 bases lying between them. This CDR3 is built from 15 residues. The chain's CDR3 is CASSQPTGALYGYTF. The DNA for the CDR3 is TGCGCCAGCAGCCAGCCGACAGGAGCACTCTATGGCTACACCTTC.